Listed here is a single TCR beta chain. The record originates from a study of regulatory T cells in long-lasting Graves disease. Time point here: newly diagnosed GD, antithyroid drugs for less than 3 months. Extracted PBMC RNA gave rise to the TCR library. Through Arm-PCR of CDR3 regions and iRepertoire HTBI primers, TCR beta libraries were built. From the multiplex PCR reads, TCRdb called clonotypes with MiXCR, one entry per CDR3 protein. The profile shows hundreds of thousands of distinct CDR3 sequences, roughly a sixth of them singletons. This sample was also put to use in a study of T cells in Graves' hyperthyroidism and ophthalmopathy. This second study notes: Patients aged 18 to 65 had newly diagnosed hyperthyroidism of under 2 months' duration.

The sequencing used peripheral blood mononuclear cells (PBMCs), collected at new diagnosis, from a patient treated with antithyroid drugs. This TCR was recovered from a man younger than 35 with Graves disease.

This CDR3 is CSDHRGGSTDTQYF. The CDR3 DNA sequence: TGCAGCGACCACAGGGGGGGTAGCACAGATACGCAGTATTTT. The chain employs TRBV29-1 and TRBJ2-3; D possibly corresponds to TRBD1 (8 bases). Germline V gene sequence: CDR1 SQVTM, CDR2 ANQGSEA. Trimming left V 7 bases short and J 0 bases short, with 14 bases between. This CDR3 comprises 14 residues.